This T cell receptor (beta chain) stems from a study of T cell responses to AZD1222 COVID-19 vaccine. General study findings and limits: Across spike, vaccine-associated CD4 TCRs were found, dominant at 160-218 and 743-854. The study identified only six AZD1222 recipients as seropositive at baseline. White British ancestry dominated among donors, who included more females, and clonal diversity was possibly underestimated.

About this clone: The antigen is not known.

The method was immunoSEQ multiplex PCR; TCRdb's version includes in-frame clones alone and lacks a portion of them. The sample contains about 150,000 clones, approximately 85% of which appear only once. CDR3 length: 14 residues. V was pared by 7 bases and J by 0 bases, with 9 bases between. In germline, CDR1 is WSHSY, CDR2 SAAADI. This receptor was obtained from an adult who received the MenACWY meningococcal vaccine as a control. The starting material was peripheral blood, obtained 28 days after the second dose of the MenACWY control vaccine. The rearrangement links TRBV10-2 to TRBJ2-2; possibly TRBD2 for D (5 bases). The CDR3 loop reads CASIAGSNTGELFF. DNA for the CDR3: TGCGCCAGCATCGCGGGTTCGAACACCGGGGAGCTGTTTTTT.